This TCR beta chain was retrieved from a study of blood T cell repertoires in COVID-19. As for the study in general: Spain, Italy and the United States supplied samples that represented acute and convalescent COVID-19. PBMCs, B-cell-depleted T cells, or T cells were the source of the cDNA or gDNA that made up the material.

CDR3 length: 14 amino acids. Germline V gene data show CDR1 as MDHEN and CDR2 as SYDVKM. Trimming left V 5 bases short and J 4 bases short, with 14 bases between. Original analysis: Reference gene primer amplification gave nucleated cell count estimates. Clones were sequenced by immunoSEQ multiplex PCR, and TCRdb holds only the in-frame ones, with some missing. V, J and clone size derive from that table, while D and trimming were established from the DNA sequence. The data contain around 100,000 clones, around 93% of them singletons. The sequence was collected from a man aged 45-65 years with acute or convalescent COVID-19. V usage is TRBV28 and J usage is TRBJ1-2, with D tentatively TRBD1 (5 bases). Sequencing was done on a sample of peripheral blood. The chain's CDR3 is CASSTWPGSYGYTF. The CDR3 nucleotides are TGTGCCAGCAGTACCTGGCCAGGGTCCTATGGCTACACCTTC.